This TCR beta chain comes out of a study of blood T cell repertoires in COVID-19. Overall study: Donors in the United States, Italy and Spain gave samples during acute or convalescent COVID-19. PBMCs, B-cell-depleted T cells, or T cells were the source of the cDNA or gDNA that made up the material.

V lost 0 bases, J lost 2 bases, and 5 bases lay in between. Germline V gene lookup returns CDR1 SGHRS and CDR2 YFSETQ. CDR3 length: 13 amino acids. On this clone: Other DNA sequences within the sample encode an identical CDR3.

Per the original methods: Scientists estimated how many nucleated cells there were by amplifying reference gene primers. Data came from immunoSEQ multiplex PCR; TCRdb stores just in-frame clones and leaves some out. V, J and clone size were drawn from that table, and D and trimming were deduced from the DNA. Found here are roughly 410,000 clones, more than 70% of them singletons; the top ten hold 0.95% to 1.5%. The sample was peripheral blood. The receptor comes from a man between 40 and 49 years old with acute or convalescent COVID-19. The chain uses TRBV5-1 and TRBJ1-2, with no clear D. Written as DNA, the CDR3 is TGCGCCAGCAGCTTGGACGGGAACTATGGCTACACCTTC. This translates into CASSLDGNYGYTF.